Included here is one TCR beta chain sequence, with context. The antigen is unknown. Data came from immunoSEQ multiplex PCR; TCRdb stores just in-frame clones and leaves some out. The sample yields roughly 14,000 clones, under 75% seen once. This entry is derived from a study of immune cell composition in non-small cell lung cancer. Findings and limits, study-wide: Tumour-associated clones >0.5% occurred in about a third of adenocarcinomas, about 69% of squamous. Tumour-reactive clones were not shown to match dominant in vivo tumour clones.

CDR1 is SGHRS and CDR2 is YFSETQ in the germline V gene. The length of the CDR3 is 13 residues. V was cut by 4 bases and J by 1 base, with 8 bases left in between. The sequencing input was lung tumor tissue. This clonotype was obtained from a human donor with non-small cell lung cancer. The gene calls are TRBV5-1 and TRBJ1-2; D gene unclear. CDR3 DNA sequence: TGCGCCAGCAGCCTCGAGGATAACTATGGCTACACCTTC. Translation: CASSLEDNYGYTF.